The 9 T cell receptor beta chains below were found in one sample sequenced in a study of tumor-infiltrating lymphocytes in primary liver carcinoma. It was unsorted whole blood that yielded blood RNA, and germline DNA was also extracted. A constant-region primer served to make TCR beta cDNA from roughly 500 ng total RNA. Slightly modified ARM-PCR with three nested multiplex PCR rounds yielded TCR beta libraries. Two initial PCR rounds of about 10 cycles each paired TRBV1-TRBV30 forward primers with a C-beta reverse primer. TCRdb re-derived calls from the multiplex PCR reads in MiXCR, one entry per CDR3 protein. The table shows about 320,000 distinct CDR3 sequences, with 65% occurring only once. Sequencing input: peripheral blood. The receptors stem from a man aged 35 to 55 with primary liver carcinoma and hepatitis B virus infection.

This clonotype came up many times. This chain uses TRBV29-1 with TRBJ2-7; 9 bases match TRBD1. Germline trimming cut 4 bases from V and 7 bases from J; bases unmatched to any gene: 17. There are 16 residues in the CDR3. CDR1 SQVTM and CDR2 ANQGSEA come from the germline V gene. CDR3 protein: CSVGGTGSIQTFEQYF. As DNA, the CDR3 is TGCAGCGTTGGGGGGACAGGGTCAATTCAAACGTTTGAGCAGTACTTC.

This clonotype was recorded once. A read error may be the cause here, since a much bigger clone is one base away. V usage is TRBV7-8 and J usage is TRBJ2-6, with a possible D match to TRBD1 (5 bases). This CDR3 has 14 residues. Germline V gives CDR1 SGHVS, CDR2 FQNEAQ. DNA of the CDR3: TGTGCCAACAGCTACAGGTCTGGGGCCAACGTCCTGACTTTC. Protein: CANSYRSGANVLTF.

This clonotype has a handful of counts. V usage is TRBV30 and J usage is TRBJ1-1; D unresolved. Germline-derived CDR1 and CDR2 are GTSNPN and SVGIG (reference sequence). This CDR3 is built from 15 residues. Trimming cost V 4 bases and J 4 bases, with 19 bases left between them. The CDR3 bases are TGTGCCTGGACCGTAGAGGGCTATGAGGGCACTGAAGCTTTCTTT. The encoded protein is CAWTVEGYEGTEAFF. Together with reference TRBV30 and TRBJ1-1, the CDR3 gives the full variable domain: SQTIHQWPATLVQPVGSPLSLECTVEGTSNPNLYWYRQAAGRGLQLLFYSVGIGQISSEVPQNLSASRPQDRQFILSSKKLLLSDSGFYLCAWTVEGYEGTEAFFGQGTRLTVV.

This clonotype was found a few times. A read error may be the cause here, since a much bigger clone is one base away. J is TRBJ2-5 and V is TRBV6-2 or TRBV6-3, with 12 nucleotides matching TRBD2. Losses at the gene ends were 8 bases for V and 2 bases for J; bases not matched to a gene: 6. The CDR3 contains 15 residues. Germline V lookup: CDR1 MNHEY, CDR2 SVGEGT. The CDR3 loop is CASGLGTSGQETQYF. The CDR3 DNA follows: TGTGCCAGCGGCCTCGGGACTAGCGGGCAAGAGACCCAGTACTTC.

Worth noting for this clonotype: Since a much larger clone is just one base distant, this may be a read error. Written as DNA, the CDR3 is TGTGCCGGCAGGCCTAGCGGGAGATACGAGCAGTACTTC. It encodes CAGRPSGRYEQYF. The V and J genes are TRBV6-2 or TRBV6-3 and TRBJ2-7; 10 nucleotides agree with TRBD2. The CDR3 consists of 13 residues. CDR1 and CDR2 from the germline V gene are MNHEY and SVGEGT.

In this sample, this clonotype turned up once. The junction departs from the called germline gene at one end, perhaps through a read error. The CDR3 sequence is CASSFSTPGGVASYEQHF. The CDR3 DNA sequence: TGTGCCAGCAGCTTTAGTACGCCAGGGGGCGTCGCCTCCTACGAGCAGCACTTC. The chain couples TRBV11-1 to TRBJ2-7; TRBD1 aligns across 8 bases. From germline, CDR1 is SGHAT and CDR2 FQDESV (reference sequence). This CDR3 has 18 residues.

This clonotype was observed once. The V gene is TRBV30, the J gene TRBJ1-1; D gene ambiguous. Trimming stripped 5 bases from V and 1 base from J, with 8 bases between. Germline V CDR1 and CDR2: GTSNPN, SVGIG (reference sequence). The CDR3 is 12 residues long. The CDR3 sequence is CAWQTGNTEAFF. The DNA of the CDR3 is TGTGCCTGGCAGACGGGGAACACTGAAGCTTTCTTT.

In regard to this clonotype: A single base separates this from a much larger clone, so it may be a read error. The rearrangement links TRBV6-1 to TRBJ1-5; D is unresolved. CDR1 and CDR2 (germline): MNHNS, SASEGT. This CDR3 region has 13 residues. CDR3 sequence: CASTEWVGQPQHF. The CDR3 DNA reads as TGTGCCAGCACTGAATGGGTGGGACAGCCCCAGCATTTT.

A remark on this clonotype: A much larger clone differs by one base, so this may be a read error. The chain combines TRBV12-3 or TRBV12-4 with TRBJ2-7; tentatively, D is TRBD1 (5 bases). The CDR3 is 12 amino acids. For the CDR3, the DNA is TGTGCCAGCAGCCTTACAGGCTACGGGCAGTACTTC. It specifies CASSLTGYGQYF.